The 11 T cell receptor beta chains below were found in one sample sequenced in a study of molecular identifiers for immune sequencing clone quantification. TCRdb fed the PCR reads into MiXCR, producing one record per CDR3 protein. The sample lists under 800,000 distinct CDR3 sequences, 25% occurring once. Sequencing input: naive CD8+ T cells from blood, with Jurkat cell RNA spiked in. Subset given: FACS-sorted CD8+CD4-CCR7+CD45RA+ naive T cells. The receptors stem from a human donor in good health. Some libraries in this study had Jurkat cell RNA spiked in.

This clonotype has more than one count but fewer than ten. This chain joins TRBV7-9 and TRBJ2-7; a weak D match, TRBD1 (6 bases). V was trimmed by 5 bases and J by 2 bases, leaving 13 bases between them. This CDR3 is built from 14 residues. Germline loops: CDR1 SEHNR, CDR2 FQNEAQ (reference sequence). The CDR3 sequence: CASSPRTVTYEQYF. DNA of the CDR3: TGTGCCAGCAGCCCTCGGACAGTTACCTACGAGCAGTACTTC.

The V gene is TRBV7-3, the J gene TRBJ2-3; the D is unclear. This CDR3 has 15 residues. The V end was cut by 3 bases, the J end by 0 bases, with 10 bases between. Per the germline V gene, CDR1 is SGHTA and CDR2 is FQGTGA. In DNA, the CDR3 is TGTGCCAGCAGCTTTAATGCGGCTAGCACAGATACGCAGTATTTT. Translation gives CASSFNAASTDTQYF.

The gene calls are TRBV30 and TRBJ2-5; D not certain. The V gene lost 0 bases and the J gene lost 0 bases, with 5 bases spanning the gap. Germline V gene lookup returns CDR1 GTSNPN and CDR2 SVGIG (reference sequence). The CDR3 extends over 13 amino acids. Here the CDR3 reads CAWSVAYQETQYF. The CDR3 coding sequence is TGTGCCTGGAGTGTCGCGTACCAAGAGACCCAGTACTTC.

Concerning this clonotype itself: A much larger clonotype is one base distant, so this may be a read error. The gene calls are TRBV29-1 and TRBJ1-1; D possibly corresponds to TRBD1 (6 bases). V dropped 4 bases and J dropped 1 base, with 22 bases sitting between them. Germline V gene data show CDR1 as SQVTM and CDR2 as ANQGSEA. The length of the CDR3 is 17 residues. The CDR3 bases are TGCAGCGTTGGAGAAAATCTGATACAGGGTCAGAACACTGAAGCTTTCTTT. This sequence encodes CSVGENLIQGQNTEAFF.

Worth noting for this clonotype: This may come from a read error, since a much larger clone is one base off. This rearrangement joins TRBV4-1 to TRBJ1-1; the D is unclear. Germline CDR1 reads MGHRA; CDR2 reads YSYEKL. The CDR3 has 13 amino acids. Trimming pared 1 base from V and 3 bases from J, leaving 6 bases between. CDR3: CASSQAGYTEAFF. The CDR3 bases are TGCGCCAGCAGCCAAGCTGGCTACACTGAAGCTTTCTTT.

This clonotype was counted many times. The V gene is TRBV30, the J gene TRBJ1-5; D is unclear. Germline CDR1 and CDR2: GTSNPN and SVGIG (reference sequence). V was pared by 3 bases and J by 0 bases, with 12 bases between. The CDR3 contains 15 residues. This chain's CDR3 is CAWSIGSDSNQPQHF. In nucleotides, the CDR3 is TGTGCCTGGAGCATAGGCAGCGATAGCAATCAGCCCCAGCATTTT.

This clonotype was found many times. The genes are TRBV29-1 and TRBJ1-1; D uncertain. Germline CDR1 reads SQVTM; CDR2 reads ANQGSEA. V lost 4 bases to trimming and J lost 3 bases, with 3 bases between them. CDR3 length: 10 residues. As DNA, the CDR3 is TGCAGCGTTGCGGACACTGAAGCTTTCTTT. Translating it yields CSVADTEAFF.

A note on this clonotype: This may be a read error, as it is one base from a much larger clone. This sequence joins TRBV29-1 and TRBJ2-7; possibly TRBD1 for D (7 bases). V was pared by 1 base and J by 5 bases, with 15 bases between. The CDR3 is 14 residues long. The germline V gene has CDR1 SQVTM and CDR2 ANQGSEA. This CDR3 reads CSVEGSGGPHEQYF. CDR3 DNA: TGCAGCGTTGAAGGGTCAGGGGGGCCCCACGAGCAGTACTTC.

This clonotype has more than one count but fewer than ten. This chain joins TRBV14 and TRBJ2-3; D possibly matches TRBD1 or TRBD2 (5 bases each). The length of the CDR3 is 15 residues. V lost 5 bases, J lost 0 bases, and 12 bases lay in between. Germline V gene lookup returns CDR1 SGHDN and CDR2 FVKESK. This CDR3 is CASSEGITSTDTQYF. The CDR3, as DNA: TGTGCCAGCAGCGAGGGGATTACTAGCACAGATACGCAGTATTTT.

The chain joins TRBV27 to TRBJ1-1, with a possible D match to TRBD1 (5 bases). CDR3 length: 14 residues. CDR1 MNHEY and CDR2 SMNVEV come from the germline V gene (reference sequence). The V end was cut by 0 bases, the J end by 6 bases, with 11 bases between. CDR3: CASSLSPGLAEAFF. CDR3 coding DNA: TGTGCCAGCAGTTTATCACCGGGGCTAGCTGAAGCTTTCTTT.

The chain carries TRBV12-3 or TRBV12-4 and TRBJ1-2; D is perhaps TRBD1 (6 bases). The V and J ends lost 5 bases and 6 bases respectively, with 13 bases between them. CDR3 length: 13 residues. The CDR3 is CASSRPEGDGYTF. The CDR3 DNA is TGTGCCAGCAGTCGTCCCGAGGGGGATGGCTACACCTTC.